This T cell receptor beta chain comes out of a study of tumor and adjacent non-tumor tissue in lung cancer. CDR3 length: 13 amino acids. Germline CDR1 reads DFQATT; CDR2 reads SNEGSKA (reference sequence). Broader study findings: Tumor repertoires had a smaller top 100 clone share than normal lung. Higher tumor TCR diversity was associated with shorter survival.

Details on this clonotype: Antigen specificity is unknown. Given a much more abundant clone one base away, this may be a read error.

No cell sorting was done before RNA was extracted from the tissue. Between August and November 2014, newly diagnosed, chemotherapy-naive lung cancer patients underwent thoracic surgery in China. A modified ARM-PCR protocol with three rounds of nested PCR amplified TCRbeta. TCRdb re-called the multiplex PCR reads with MiXCR, one entry per CDR3 protein. Of approximately 150,000 distinct CDR3 sequences listed, around 61% are singletons. Input material: lung tumor tissue. The clonotype comes from a man aged 60 to 75 with small cell lung cancer. The chain recombines TRBV20-1 with TRBJ2-5, with TRBD2 matching over 8 bases. CDR3: CRARVSGIETQYF. The CDR3 DNA reads as TGCCGTGCTAGGGTTAGCGGGATTGAGACCCAGTACTTC.